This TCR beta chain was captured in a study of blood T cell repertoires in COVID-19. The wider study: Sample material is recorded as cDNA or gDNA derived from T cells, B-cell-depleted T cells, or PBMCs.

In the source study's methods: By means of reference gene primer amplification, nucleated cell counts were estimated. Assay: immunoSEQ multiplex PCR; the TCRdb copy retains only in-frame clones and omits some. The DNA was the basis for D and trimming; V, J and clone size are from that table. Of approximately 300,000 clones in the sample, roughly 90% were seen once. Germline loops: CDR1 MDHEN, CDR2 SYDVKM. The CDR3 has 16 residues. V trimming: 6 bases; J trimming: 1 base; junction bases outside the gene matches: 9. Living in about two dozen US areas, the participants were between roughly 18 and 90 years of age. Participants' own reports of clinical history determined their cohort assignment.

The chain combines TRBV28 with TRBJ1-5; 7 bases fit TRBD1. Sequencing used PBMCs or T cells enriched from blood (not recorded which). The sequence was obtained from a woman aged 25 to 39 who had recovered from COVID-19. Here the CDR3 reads CASSTPQGMSNQPQHF. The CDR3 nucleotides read TGTGCCAGCAGCACACCACAGGGGATGAGCAATCAGCCCCAGCATTTT.